This T cell receptor (beta chain) was sequenced for a study of beta chain features in type 1 diabetes. Study details: Examination of sorted cells across all samples involved more than 100,000,000 cells.

The whole isolated RNA underwent reverse transcription, so sequencing captured expressed TCRB transcripts. TCRdb's table, derived via immunoSEQ multiplex PCR, lists solely in-frame clones and lacks some. The sample gives a few hundred thousand clones, under 20% of which show up once; 0.085% is in the top ten. Remarks on this clone: No antigen is known for it.

CD4+ naive, central memory, regulatory and stem cell-like memory cells were sorted via CD45RO/CCR7/CD25/CD127/CD95/CD27. Study observations and caveats: Reads derived from cDNA could over-represent cells showing high TCR expression. Patients with type 1 diabetes carried fewer insertions and had more deletions at their VDJ junctions. Among patients with Type 1 diabetes, TCRB CDR3s were moderately but significantly shorter in every one of the four CD4+ subsets.

The sample comprised naive CD4+ T cells from blood. The source of this sequence is a man aged 25-40 years with type 1 diabetes.

Written as DNA, the CDR3 is TGCGCCAGCAGCTGGACAGGGCCAGATACGCAGTATTTT. This gives the protein CASSWTGPDTQYF. The rearrangement links TRBV5-1 to TRBJ2-3; TRBD1 aligns across 8 bases. The J segment lost 4 bases and the V segment lost 3 bases, leaving 1 base of the junction unmatched. The CDR3 runs to 13 residues. Germline V CDR1 and CDR2: SGHRS, YFSETQ.